Presented here are 3 T cell receptor beta chains from one specimen sequenced in a study of metastatic and nonmetastatic thyroid tumors (dated by TCRdb to about 2020). Libraries were prepared through PCR. Sequencing was performed on an Illumina HiSeq 4000. TCRdb handled the public reads itself, with Q25 trimming in fastp and clone calling in MiXCR, and kept productive beta chains. The sample yields around 30,000 clones; more than 3.5% were counted once. The ten largest make up under 25% of the sample. No patient had received any treatment before thyroid surgery. Sequenced sample: blood. These TCRs come from a female donor with papillary thyroid cancer or a benign thyroid nodule (not recorded which). Some clones in this sample may be carry-over from other donors' samples.

The genes are TRBV19 and TRBJ1-3, with D hard to call. Between the trimmed V and J ends, which lost 7 bases and 0 bases, there was a span of 10 bases. There are 14 residues in the CDR3. Germline V lookup: CDR1 LNHDA, CDR2 SQIVND (reference sequence). DNA for the CDR3: TGTGCCAGTACCCGGACGGACTCTGGAAACACCATATATTTT. Translation: CASTRTDSGNTIYF.

This sequence joins TRBV27 and TRBJ1-5, with TRBD1 as a possible D gene (5 bases). Per the germline V gene, CDR1 is MNHEY and CDR2 is SMNVEV (reference sequence). The CDR3 is made up of 15 amino acids. V was pared by 5 bases and J by 12 bases, with 23 bases between. CDR3 sequence reads: CASSHTKAGKGYQHF. The CDR3 DNA follows: TGTGCCAGCAGTCACACTAAGGCGGGAAAGGGGTACCAGCATTTT.

This clone was detected ten times or more. V usage is TRBV18 and J usage is TRBJ2-1, with 8 nucleotides matching TRBD2. After removal of 3 bases from V and 0 bases from J, the junction contained 13 bases not matched to a gene. Germline V CDR1 and CDR2: KGHSH, LQKENI. The CDR3 loop spans 19 amino acids. For the CDR3, the DNA is TGTGCCAGCTCACCTAACGCCCCGGAGCGGGGGAGCTCCTACAATGAGCAGTTCTTC. Translation gives CASSPNAPERGSSYNEQFF. The full variable domain, its missing parts supplied by reference TRBV18 and TRBJ2-1, is NAGVMQNPRHLVRRRGQEARLRCSPMKGHSHVYWYRQLPEEGLKFMVYLQKENIIDESGMPKERFSAEFPKEGPSILRIQQVVRGDSAAYFCASSPNAPERGSSYNEQFFGPGTRLTVL.